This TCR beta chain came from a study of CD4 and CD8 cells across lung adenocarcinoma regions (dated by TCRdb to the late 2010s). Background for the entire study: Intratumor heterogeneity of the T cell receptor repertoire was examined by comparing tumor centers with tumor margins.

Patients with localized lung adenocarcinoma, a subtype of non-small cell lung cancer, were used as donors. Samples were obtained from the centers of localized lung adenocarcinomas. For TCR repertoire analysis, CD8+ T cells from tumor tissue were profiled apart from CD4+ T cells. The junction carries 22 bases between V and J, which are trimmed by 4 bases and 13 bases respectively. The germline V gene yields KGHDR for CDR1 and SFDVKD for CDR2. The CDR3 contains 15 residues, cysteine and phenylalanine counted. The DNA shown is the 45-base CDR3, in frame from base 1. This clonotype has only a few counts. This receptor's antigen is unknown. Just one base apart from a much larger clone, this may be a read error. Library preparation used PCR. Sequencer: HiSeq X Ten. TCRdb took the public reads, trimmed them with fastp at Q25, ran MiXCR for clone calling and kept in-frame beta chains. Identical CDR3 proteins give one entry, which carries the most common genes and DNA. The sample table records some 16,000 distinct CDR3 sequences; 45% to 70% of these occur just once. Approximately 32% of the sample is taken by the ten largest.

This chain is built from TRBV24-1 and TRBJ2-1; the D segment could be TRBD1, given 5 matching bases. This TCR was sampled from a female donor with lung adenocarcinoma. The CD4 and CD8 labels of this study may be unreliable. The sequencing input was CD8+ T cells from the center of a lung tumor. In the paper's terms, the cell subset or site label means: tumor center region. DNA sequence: TGTGCCACCAGTGACCCGACAGAATTCCAAGAGACCCAGTTCTTC. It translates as CATSDPTEFQETQFF.